This T cell receptor beta chain is drawn from a study of response to subunit inactivated influenza vaccine. This clonotype showed up just a few times. This CDR3 spans 14 amino acids. Unmatched junction bases numbered 7, after V lost 4 bases and J lost 4 bases. Germline loops: CDR1 GTSNPN, CDR2 SVGIG (reference sequence). Using its own MiXCR run on the RT-PCR reads, TCRdb lists one record per CDR3 protein. The sample consists of about 540,000 distinct CDR3 sequences, 20% to 25% of them appearing once. These records were also assigned to another study, of T cells expressing NK-cell markers. According to that study: UMIs were included in TCR beta cDNA generated by 5'RACE template switching. T cells sorted in several experiments were restricted to alpha-beta TCR T cells by an anti-gamma-delta TCR antibody. NKG2C+ dominant clonotypes from 5 to 7 donors made up roughly 1.0-7.5% of CD8+ T cells. Certain NKG2C+ T cell clones were expanded, and their HCMV specificity remained unclear.

This TCR derives from a man aged 45-60 years who received an inactivated influenza vaccine. This material consisted of CD4+ T cells sorted from PBMCs, taken 11 to 12 days after vaccination. The V gene is TRBV30, the J gene TRBJ2-5, with TRBD2 matching over 9 bases. CDR3 nucleotide sequence: TGTGCCTGGAAACTGGGACTAGCCGGAGAGACCCAGTACTTC. Translating gives CAWKLGLAGETQYF.